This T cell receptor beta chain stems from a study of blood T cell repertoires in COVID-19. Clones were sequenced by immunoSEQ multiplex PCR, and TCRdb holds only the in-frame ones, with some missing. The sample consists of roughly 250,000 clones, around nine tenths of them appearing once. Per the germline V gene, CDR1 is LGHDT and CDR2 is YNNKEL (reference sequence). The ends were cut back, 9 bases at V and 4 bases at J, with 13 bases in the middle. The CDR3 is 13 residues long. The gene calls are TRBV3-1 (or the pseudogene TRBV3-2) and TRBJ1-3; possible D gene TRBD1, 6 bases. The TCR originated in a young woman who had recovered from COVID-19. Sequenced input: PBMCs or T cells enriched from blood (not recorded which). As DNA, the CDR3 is TGTGCCAGTCGGAGGACAGAGGGAAACACCATATATTTT. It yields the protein CASRRTEGNTIYF.